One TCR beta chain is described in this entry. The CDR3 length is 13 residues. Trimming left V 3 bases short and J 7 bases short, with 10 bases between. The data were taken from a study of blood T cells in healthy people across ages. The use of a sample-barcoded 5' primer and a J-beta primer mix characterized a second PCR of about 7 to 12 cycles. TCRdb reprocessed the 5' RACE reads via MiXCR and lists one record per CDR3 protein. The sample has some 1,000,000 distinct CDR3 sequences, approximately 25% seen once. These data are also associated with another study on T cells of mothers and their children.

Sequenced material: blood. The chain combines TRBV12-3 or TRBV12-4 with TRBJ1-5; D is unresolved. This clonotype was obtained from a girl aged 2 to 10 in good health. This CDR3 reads CASSFAPRQPQHF. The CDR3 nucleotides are TGTGCCAGCAGTTTTGCCCCGCGGCAGCCCCAGCATTTT.